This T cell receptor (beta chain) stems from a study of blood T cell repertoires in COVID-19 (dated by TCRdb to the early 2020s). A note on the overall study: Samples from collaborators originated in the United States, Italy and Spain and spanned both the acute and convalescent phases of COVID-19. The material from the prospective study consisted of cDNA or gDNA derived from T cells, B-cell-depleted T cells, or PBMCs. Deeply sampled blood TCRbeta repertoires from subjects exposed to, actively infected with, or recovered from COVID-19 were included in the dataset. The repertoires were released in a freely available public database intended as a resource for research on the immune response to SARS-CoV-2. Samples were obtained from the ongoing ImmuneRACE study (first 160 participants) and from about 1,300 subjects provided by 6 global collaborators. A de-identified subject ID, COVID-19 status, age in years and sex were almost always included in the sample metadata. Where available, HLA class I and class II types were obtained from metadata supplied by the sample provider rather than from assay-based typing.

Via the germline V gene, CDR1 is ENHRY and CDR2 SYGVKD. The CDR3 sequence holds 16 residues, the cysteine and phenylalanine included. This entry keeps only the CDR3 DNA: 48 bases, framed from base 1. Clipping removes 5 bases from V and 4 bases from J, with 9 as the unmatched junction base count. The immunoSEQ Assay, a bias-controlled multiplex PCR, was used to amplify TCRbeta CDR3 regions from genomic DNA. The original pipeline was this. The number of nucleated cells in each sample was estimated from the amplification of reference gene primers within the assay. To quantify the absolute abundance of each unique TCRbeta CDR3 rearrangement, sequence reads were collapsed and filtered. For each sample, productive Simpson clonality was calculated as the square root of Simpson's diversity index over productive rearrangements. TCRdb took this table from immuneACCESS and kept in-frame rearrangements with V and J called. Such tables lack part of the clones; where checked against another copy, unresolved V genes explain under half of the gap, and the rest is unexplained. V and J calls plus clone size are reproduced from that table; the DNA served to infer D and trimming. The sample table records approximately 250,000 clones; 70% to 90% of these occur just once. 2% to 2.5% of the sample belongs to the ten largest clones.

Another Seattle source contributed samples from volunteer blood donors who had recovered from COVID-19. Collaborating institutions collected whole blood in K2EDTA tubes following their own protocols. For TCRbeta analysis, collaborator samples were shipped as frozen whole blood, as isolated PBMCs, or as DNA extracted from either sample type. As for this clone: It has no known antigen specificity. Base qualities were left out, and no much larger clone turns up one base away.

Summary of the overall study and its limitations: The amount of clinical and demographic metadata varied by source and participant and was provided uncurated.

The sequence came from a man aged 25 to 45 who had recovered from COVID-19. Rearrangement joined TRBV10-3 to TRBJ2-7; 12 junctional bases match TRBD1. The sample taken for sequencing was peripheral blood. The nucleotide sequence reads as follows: TGTGCCATCAGTTCAGAGCCGGGACAGGGGGCGTACGAGCAGTACTTC. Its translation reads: CAISSEPGQGAYEQYF.